The 2 T cell receptor beta chains listed next were all sequenced from one sample in a study of cytomegalovirus exposure and HLA in healthy donors. A multiplex PCR was run with 60 Vbeta primers and 13 Jbeta primers. Using immunoSEQ multiplex PCR, the repertoire was profiled, and TCRdb retains in-frame clones only, with some absent. Of about 160,000 clones in the sample, 82% were seen once. The sequenced sample was PBMCs. The receptors shown here come from a girl between 10 and 17 years old in good health and CMV-seropositive.

The rearrangement links TRBV7-9 to TRBJ2-5; 9 bases are a match to TRBD2. CDR3 length: 17 residues. Looked up from germline, CDR1 is SEHNR and CDR2 is FQNEAQ (reference sequence). The trim removed 0 bases at V and 0 bases at J, leaving 5 bases unmatched. DNA of the CDR3: TGTGCCAGCAGCTTAGCAACGCGGGGGGGGTACCAAGAGACCCAGTACTTC. This encodes CASSLATRGGYQETQYF.

V is TRBV6-1 and J is TRBJ1-5; tentative D call: TRBD1 (5 bases). Trimming cost V 0 bases and J 7 bases, with 13 bases left between them. This CDR3 has 15 residues. CDR1 and CDR2 from the germline V gene are MNHNS and SASEGT. The chain's CDR3 is CASSEAAGQGQPQHF. The CDR3 nucleotides are TGTGCCAGCAGTGAAGCTGCAGGGCAAGGCCAGCCCCAGCATTTT.